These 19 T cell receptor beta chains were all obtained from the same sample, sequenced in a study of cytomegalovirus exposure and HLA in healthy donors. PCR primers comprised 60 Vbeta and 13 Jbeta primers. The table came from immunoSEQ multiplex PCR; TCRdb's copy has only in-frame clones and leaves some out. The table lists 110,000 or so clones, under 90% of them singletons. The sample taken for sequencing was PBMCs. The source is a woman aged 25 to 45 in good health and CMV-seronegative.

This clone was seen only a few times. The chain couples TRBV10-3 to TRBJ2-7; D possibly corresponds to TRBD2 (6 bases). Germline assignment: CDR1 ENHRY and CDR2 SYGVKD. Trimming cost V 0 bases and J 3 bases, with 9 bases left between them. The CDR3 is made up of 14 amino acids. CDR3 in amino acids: CAISESLDYYEQYF. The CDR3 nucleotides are TGTGCCATCAGTGAGTCCCTGGACTACTACGAGCAGTACTTC.

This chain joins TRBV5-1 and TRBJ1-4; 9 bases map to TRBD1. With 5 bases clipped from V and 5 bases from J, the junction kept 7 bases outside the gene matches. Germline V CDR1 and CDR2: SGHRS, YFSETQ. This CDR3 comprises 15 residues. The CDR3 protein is CASRNPGQGNEKLFF. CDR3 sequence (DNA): TGCGCCAGCAGAAACCCGGGACAGGGAAATGAAAAACTGTTTTTT.

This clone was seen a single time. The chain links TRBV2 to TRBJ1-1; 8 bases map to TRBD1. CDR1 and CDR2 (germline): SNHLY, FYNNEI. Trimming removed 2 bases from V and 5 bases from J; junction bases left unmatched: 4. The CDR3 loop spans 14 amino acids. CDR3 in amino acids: CASSETGGRTEAFF. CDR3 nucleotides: TGTGCCAGCAGTGAAACAGGGGGGAGAACTGAAGCTTTCTTT.

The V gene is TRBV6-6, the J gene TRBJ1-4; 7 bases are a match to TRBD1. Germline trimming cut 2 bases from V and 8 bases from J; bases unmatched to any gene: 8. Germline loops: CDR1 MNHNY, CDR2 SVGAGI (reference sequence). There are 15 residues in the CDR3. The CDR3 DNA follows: TGTGCCAGCAGTTACCCCCCGGGACAGTCAGAAAAACTGTTTTTT. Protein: CASSYPPGQSEKLFF.

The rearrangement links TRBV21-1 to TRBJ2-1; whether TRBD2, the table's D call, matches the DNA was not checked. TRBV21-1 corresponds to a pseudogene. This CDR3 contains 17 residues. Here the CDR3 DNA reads TGTGCCAGCAGCAAAGAAAGGGAGCGGGACAAATTATTGGAGCAGTTCTTC. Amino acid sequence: CASSKERERDKLLEQFF.

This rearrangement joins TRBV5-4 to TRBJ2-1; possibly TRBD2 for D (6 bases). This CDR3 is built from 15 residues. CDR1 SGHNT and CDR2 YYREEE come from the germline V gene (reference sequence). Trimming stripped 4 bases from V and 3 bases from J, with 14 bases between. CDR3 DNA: TGTGCCAGCAGCCGATTGTCCGGGAGCTACAATGAGCAGTTCTTC. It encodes CASSRLSGSYNEQFF.

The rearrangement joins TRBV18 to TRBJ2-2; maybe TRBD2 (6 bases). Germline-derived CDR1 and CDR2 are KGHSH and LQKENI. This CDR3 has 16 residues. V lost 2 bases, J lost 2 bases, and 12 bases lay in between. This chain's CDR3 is CASSPDAGLNTGELFF. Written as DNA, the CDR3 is TGTGCCAGCTCACCAGACGCGGGGCTCAACACCGGGGAGCTGTTTTTT.

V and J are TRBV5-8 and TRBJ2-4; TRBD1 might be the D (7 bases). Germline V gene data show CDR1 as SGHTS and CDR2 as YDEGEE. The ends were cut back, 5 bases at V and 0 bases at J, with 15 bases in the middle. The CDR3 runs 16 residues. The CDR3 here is CASSPRQGLAKNIQYF. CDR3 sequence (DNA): TGTGCCAGCAGTCCGCGACAGGGACTAGCCAAAAACATTCAGTACTTC.

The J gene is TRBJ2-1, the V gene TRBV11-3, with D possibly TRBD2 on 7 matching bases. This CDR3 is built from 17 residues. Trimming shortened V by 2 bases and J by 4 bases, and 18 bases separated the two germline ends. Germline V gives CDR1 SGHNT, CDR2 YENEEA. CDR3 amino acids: CASSLRGGGSFYNEQFF. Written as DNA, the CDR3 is TGTGCCAGCAGCTTACGAGGCGGGGGCTCCTTTTACAATGAGCAGTTCTTC.

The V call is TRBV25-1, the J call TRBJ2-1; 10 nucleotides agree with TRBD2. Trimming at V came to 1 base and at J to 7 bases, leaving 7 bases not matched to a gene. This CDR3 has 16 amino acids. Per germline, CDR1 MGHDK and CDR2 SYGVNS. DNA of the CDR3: TGTGCCAGCAGTGAATGGAGCTGGACTAGCGGAAATGAGCAGTTCTTC. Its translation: CASSEWSWTSGNEQFF.

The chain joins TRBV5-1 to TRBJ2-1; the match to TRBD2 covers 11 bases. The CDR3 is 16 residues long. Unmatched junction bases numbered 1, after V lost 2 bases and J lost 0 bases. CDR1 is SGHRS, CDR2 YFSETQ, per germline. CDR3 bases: TGCGCCAGCAGCTTACTAGCGGGAGTCTCCTACAATGAGCAGTTCTTC. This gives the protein CASSLLAGVSYNEQFF.

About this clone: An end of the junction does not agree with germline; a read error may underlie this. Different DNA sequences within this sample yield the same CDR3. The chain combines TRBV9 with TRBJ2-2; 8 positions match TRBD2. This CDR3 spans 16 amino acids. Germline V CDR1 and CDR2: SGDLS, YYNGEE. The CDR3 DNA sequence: TGCGCCAGCAGCGTAGGAGAGCTAGCGGGCACCGGGGAGCTGTTTTTT. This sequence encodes CASSVGELAGTGELFF.

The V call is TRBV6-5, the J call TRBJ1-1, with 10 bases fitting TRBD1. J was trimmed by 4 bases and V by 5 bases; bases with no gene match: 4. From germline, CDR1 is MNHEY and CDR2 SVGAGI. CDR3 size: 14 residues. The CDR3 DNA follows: TGTGCCAGCAGTCCGGGACAGGGGTTCACTGAAGCTTTCTTT. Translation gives CASSPGQGFTEAFF.

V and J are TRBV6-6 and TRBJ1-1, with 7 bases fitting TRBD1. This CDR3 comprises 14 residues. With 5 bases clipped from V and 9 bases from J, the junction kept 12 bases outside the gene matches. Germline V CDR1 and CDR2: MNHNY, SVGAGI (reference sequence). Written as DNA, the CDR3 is TGTGCCAGCAGTATTCCTCGGGACAGATATCAAGCTTTCTTT. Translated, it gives CASSIPRDRYQAFF.

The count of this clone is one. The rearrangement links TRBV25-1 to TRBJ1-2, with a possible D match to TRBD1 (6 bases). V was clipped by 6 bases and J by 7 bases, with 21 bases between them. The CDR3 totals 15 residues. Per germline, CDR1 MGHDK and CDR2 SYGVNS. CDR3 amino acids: CASSPQLGAVSGYTF. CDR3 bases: TGTGCCAGCAGCCCCCAGTTGGGGGCTGTTTCTGGCTACACCTTC.

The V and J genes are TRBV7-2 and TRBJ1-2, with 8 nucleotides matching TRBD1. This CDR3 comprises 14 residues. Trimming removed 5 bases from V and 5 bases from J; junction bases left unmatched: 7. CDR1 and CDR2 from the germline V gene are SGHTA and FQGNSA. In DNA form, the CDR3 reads TGTGCCAGCAGCCCCCTCCGGACAGGGTATGGCTACACCTTC. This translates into CASSPLRTGYGYTF. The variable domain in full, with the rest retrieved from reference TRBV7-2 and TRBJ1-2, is GAGVSQSPSNKVTEKGKDVELRCDPISGHTALYWYRQSLGQGLEFLIYFQGNSAPDKSGLPSDRFSAERTGGSVSTLTIQRTQQEDSAVYLCASSPLRTGYGYTFGSGTRLTVV.

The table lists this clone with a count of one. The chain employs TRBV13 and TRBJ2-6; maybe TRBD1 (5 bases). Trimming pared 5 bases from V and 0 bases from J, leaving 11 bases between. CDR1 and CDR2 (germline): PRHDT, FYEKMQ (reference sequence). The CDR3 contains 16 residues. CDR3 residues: CASSTGPDSGANVLTF. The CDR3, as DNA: TGTGCCAGCAGCACAGGACCCGACTCTGGGGCCAACGTCCTGACTTTC.

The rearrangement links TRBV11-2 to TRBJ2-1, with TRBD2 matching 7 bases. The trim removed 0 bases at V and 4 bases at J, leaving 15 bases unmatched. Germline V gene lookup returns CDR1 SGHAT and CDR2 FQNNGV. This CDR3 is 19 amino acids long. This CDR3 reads CASSLDKKDSGTYYNEQFF. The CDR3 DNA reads TGTGCCAGCAGCTTAGACAAGAAAGACAGCGGGACCTATTACAATGAGCAGTTCTTC.

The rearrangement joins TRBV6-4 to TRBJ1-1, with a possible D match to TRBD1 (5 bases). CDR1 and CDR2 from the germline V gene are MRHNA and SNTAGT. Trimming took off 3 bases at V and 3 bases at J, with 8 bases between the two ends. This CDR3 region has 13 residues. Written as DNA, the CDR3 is TGTGCCAGCAGTGAACTACAGGACACTGAAGCTTTCTTT. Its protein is CASSELQDTEAFF.